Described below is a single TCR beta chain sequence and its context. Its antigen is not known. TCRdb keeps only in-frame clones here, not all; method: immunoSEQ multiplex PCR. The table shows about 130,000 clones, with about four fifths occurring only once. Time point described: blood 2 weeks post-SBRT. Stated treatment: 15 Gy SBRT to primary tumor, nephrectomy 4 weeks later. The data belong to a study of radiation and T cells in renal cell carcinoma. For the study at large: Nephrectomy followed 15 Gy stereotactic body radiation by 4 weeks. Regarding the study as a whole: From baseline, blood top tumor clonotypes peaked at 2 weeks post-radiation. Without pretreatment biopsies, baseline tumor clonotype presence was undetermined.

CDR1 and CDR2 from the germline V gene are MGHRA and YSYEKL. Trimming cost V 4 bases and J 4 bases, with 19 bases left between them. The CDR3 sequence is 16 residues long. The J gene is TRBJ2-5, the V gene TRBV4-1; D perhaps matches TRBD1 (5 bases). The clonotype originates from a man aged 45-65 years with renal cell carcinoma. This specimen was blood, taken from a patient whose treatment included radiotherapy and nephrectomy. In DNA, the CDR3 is TGCGCCAGCAGCCGCACAGGTCAAAGGATTATAGAGACCCAGTACTTC. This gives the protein CASSRTGQRIIETQYF.